The clone carrying this T cell receptor beta chain was observed many times. The antigen remains unidentified. The data were obtained in a study of response to subunit inactivated influenza vaccine. The ends were cut back, 5 bases at V and 6 bases at J, with 8 bases in the middle. This CDR3 region has 12 residues. The germline gives CDR1 GTSNPN, CDR2 SVGIG (reference sequence). TCRdb called the RT-PCR reads again in MiXCR, with one record for every CDR3 protein. The sample contains fewer than 800,000 distinct CDR3 sequences, about 15% of which appear only once. Study-level points and caveats: Seasonal influenza vaccination, on each occasion, was suggested by the authors to recruit few new T cells.

The TCR was taken from a man aged 50 to 59 who received an inactivated influenza vaccine. This specimen was PBMCs from blood, taken about 11 days after vaccination. J is TRBJ2-6 and V is TRBV30; D uncertain. CDR3 amino acids: CAWSIKANVLTF. CDR3 nucleotide sequence: TGTGCCTGGTCCATTAAGGCCAACGTCCTGACTTTC.